Sequencing of this T cell receptor beta chain was carried out in a study of response to subunit inactivated influenza vaccine. TCRdb ran MiXCR on the RT-PCR reads and lists one entry per CDR3 protein. This sample carries about 310,000 distinct CDR3 sequences, around a fifth of them seen once, and the ten largest clones take roughly a tenth. Note on this clonotype: The antigen is undetermined.

Findings and caveats of the study: A suggestion made by the authors is that each seasonal influenza vaccination recruits few new T cells.

Trimming removed 5 bases at V and 9 bases at J, with 14 bases between. Germline-derived CDR1 and CDR2 are SEHNR and FQNEAQ (reference sequence). This CDR3 has 12 amino acids. Sequenced material: PBMCs from blood, taken 21 months after vaccination. The chain combines TRBV7-9 with TRBJ2-7; no clear D gene. The clonotype was recovered from a man between 50 and 70 years old who received an inactivated influenza vaccine. CDR3 residues: CASSPVGELQYF. CDR3 nucleotide sequence: TGTGCCAGCAGCCCGGTAGGTGAGCTGCAGTACTTC. Together with reference TRBV7-9 and TRBJ2-7, the CDR3 gives the full variable domain: DTGVSQNPRHKITKRGQNVTFRCDPISEHNRLYWYRQTLGQGPEFLTYFQNEAQLEKSRLLSDRFSAERPKGSFSTLEIQRTEQGDSAMYLCASSPVGELQYFGPGTRLTVT.